These 14 T cell receptor beta chains share one sample of origin, sequenced in a study of vaccination and CD4 T cells after COVID-19. These receptors' targets are unknown. Cultured CD4+ T cells had their DNA profiled by the Oncomine TCR Beta short-read assay. TCRdb called the PCR reads again in MiXCR, with one record for every CDR3 protein. The table has around 3,900 distinct CDR3 sequences, roughly a fifth seen once. Treatment here: roughly ten-day PBMC culture with coronavirus spike peptide pools or control peptides (ViraFEST assay). Sequencing input: CD4+ T cells from blood, cultured in vitro. The receptors were sampled from a human donor who had recovered from COVID-19.

This clonotype was observed a handful of times. The chain joins TRBV20-1 to TRBJ2-7, with 7 bases identical to TRBD2. Per the germline V gene, CDR1 is DFQATT and CDR2 is SNEGSKA (reference sequence). The V segment lost 5 bases and the J segment 2 bases; nucleotides outside the gene matches: 12. The CDR3 length is 15 residues. The CDR3 nucleotides are TGCAGTGCTGGACCTATACGGGGGGAGCCCTACGAGCAGTACTTC. Protein product: CSAGPIRGEPYEQYF.

V usage is TRBV6-1 and J usage is TRBJ2-7; 8 bases line up with TRBD1. This CDR3 has 15 amino acids. Per germline, CDR1 MNHNS and CDR2 SASEGT. J was trimmed by 4 bases and V by 8 bases; bases with no gene match: 13. As DNA, the CDR3 is TGTGCCAGCTCTATCGGAGGACAGGGAAGATACGAGCAGTACTTC. Residues: CASSIGGQGRYEQYF.

This clonotype was seen a handful of times. The V and J genes are TRBV28 and TRBJ2-3; D may be TRBD1 (5 bases). The CDR3 runs 14 residues. The V and J ends lost 5 bases and 2 bases respectively, with 11 bases between them. Germline V gives CDR1 MDHEN, CDR2 SYDVKM. Here the CDR3 DNA reads TGTGCCAGCAGTCCTCAAGGGGCCACAGATACGCAGTATTTT. Its protein is CASSPQGATDTQYF.

This clonotype was seen just once. V usage is TRBV11-3 and J usage is TRBJ2-1; 7 bases align to TRBD2. The CDR3 is 12 residues long. The V gene end was trimmed by 5 bases and the J gene end by 10 bases; junction bases not matched to a gene: 5. CDR1 and CDR2 from the germline V gene are SGHNT and YENEEA. CDR3 amino acids: CASSGREAEQFF. In nucleotides, the CDR3 is TGTGCCAGCAGCGGCCGGGAGGCAGAGCAGTTCTTC.

The chain carries TRBV5-1 and TRBJ2-7, with TRBD2 matching 7 bases. V lost 0 bases and J lost 1; bases outside the gene matches: 10. Germline CDR1 and CDR2: SGHRS and YFSETQ. There are 17 residues in the CDR3. The CDR3 DNA sequence: TGCGCCAGCAGCTTGGTAGCCGGCCTTAGCGGGTCCTACGAGCAGTACTTC. This translates into CASSLVAGLSGSYEQYF.

The V gene is TRBV19, the J gene TRBJ1-1, with D uncertain. With 7 bases removed from V and 0 bases from J, the gap between germline ends came to 9 bases. CDR1 and CDR2 (germline): LNHDA, SQIVND (reference sequence). This CDR3 region has 13 residues. CDR3: CASTPRVNTEAFF. The CDR3 region has the DNA TGTGCCAGTACCCCCCGGGTGAACACTGAAGCTTTCTTT. Filled out from reference TRBV19 and TRBJ1-1, the complete variable domain reads DGGITQSPKYLFRKEGQNVTLSCEQNLNHDAMYWYRQDPGQGLRLIYYSQIVNDFQKGDIAEGYSVSREKKESFPLTVTSAQKNPTAFYLCASTPRVNTEAFFGQGTRLTVV.

The gene calls are TRBV6-5 and TRBJ2-3; 16 positions agree with TRBD2. Germline trimming cut 4 bases from V and 5 bases from J; bases unmatched to any gene: 6. There are 17 residues in the CDR3. Germline V gene sequence: CDR1 MNHEY, CDR2 SVGAGI. The CDR3 reads CASSSSGTSGGGDTQYF. CDR3 DNA: TGTGCCAGCAGTTCGTCCGGGACTAGCGGGGGGGGAGATACGCAGTATTTT.

This clonotype was counted only a few times. This chain links TRBV6-5 with TRBJ2-3; D is uncertain. Trimming took off 2 bases at V and 6 bases at J, with 9 bases between the two ends. The CDR3 is made up of 13 amino acids. CDR1 is MNHEY and CDR2 is SVGAGI in the germline V gene. The DNA for the CDR3 is TGTGCCAGCAGTTACGGGGAAGGGGATACGCAGTATTTT. Its protein is CASSYGEGDTQYF.

The chain uses TRBV6-2 or TRBV6-3 and TRBJ1-2; 9 nucleotides align to TRBD1. J gave up 2 bases and V 6 bases, and 7 bases lay outside the gene matches. This CDR3 contains 15 residues. The germline CDR1 and CDR2 sequences are MNHEY and SVGEGT. CDR3 sequence (DNA): TGTGCCAGCAGCCACGCCGGGACAGGGAACTATGGCTACACCTTC. Protein sequence: CASSHAGTGNYGYTF.

This clonotype was found a few times. This rearrangement joins TRBV19 to TRBJ1-5, with 7 bases lining up with TRBD1. The V gene's germline CDR1 is LNHDA and CDR2 SQIVND (reference sequence). J gave up 4 bases and V 3 bases, and 9 bases lay outside the gene matches. CDR3 length: 16 residues. CDR3 coding DNA: TGTGCCAGTAGTATTCAAAAGGGGGCAGGGAATCAGCCCCAGCATTTT. This encodes CASSIQKGAGNQPQHF.

This clonotype rates as large (0.1 to 1%). The CDR3 DNA is TGCAGTGCTAGAGGGGGGCCCTCCTCTATGGCTAGCACCTTC. This translates into CSARGGPSSMASTF. The chain joins TRBV20-1 to TRBJ1-2, with D possibly matching TRBD1 (6 bases). The CDR3 loop spans 14 amino acids. In germline, CDR1 is DFQATT, CDR2 SNEGSKA (reference sequence). V was pared by 1 base and J by 13 bases, with 22 bases between.

Only a few counts were recorded for this clonotype. This chain links TRBV7-9 with TRBJ1-6, with 8 bases lining up with TRBD1. The junction had 6 bases not matched to a gene; V was cut back by 6 bases and J by 8 bases. Germline lookup yields CDR1 SEHNR and CDR2 FQNEAQ (reference sequence). This CDR3 has 14 amino acids. The CDR3 DNA is TGTGCCAGCAGGACAGGGGAAAGTGATTCACCCCTCCACTTT. Translating gives CASRTGESDSPLHF.

Notes on this clonotype: The junction differs from germline at one of its ends, possibly a read error. This rearrangement joins TRBV2 to TRBJ2-2; 7 bases are a match to TRBD2. This CDR3 spans 13 amino acids. The germline V gene encodes CDR1 SNHLY and CDR2 FYNNEI. CDR3 DNA sequence: TGTGCCAGCAGTGAAGGGCCGGGCGGGGGGCTGTTTTTT. This sequence encodes CASSEGPGGGLFF.

The V call is TRBV6-1, the J call TRBJ2-7; D not resolved. The CDR3 extends over 13 amino acids. In germline, CDR1 is MNHNS, CDR2 SASEGT. Between the trimmed V and J ends, which lost 7 bases and 3 bases, there was a span of 13 bases. This CDR3 is CASIPSWGYEQYF. CDR3 bases: TGTGCCAGCATCCCTTCTTGGGGCTACGAGCAGTACTTC.